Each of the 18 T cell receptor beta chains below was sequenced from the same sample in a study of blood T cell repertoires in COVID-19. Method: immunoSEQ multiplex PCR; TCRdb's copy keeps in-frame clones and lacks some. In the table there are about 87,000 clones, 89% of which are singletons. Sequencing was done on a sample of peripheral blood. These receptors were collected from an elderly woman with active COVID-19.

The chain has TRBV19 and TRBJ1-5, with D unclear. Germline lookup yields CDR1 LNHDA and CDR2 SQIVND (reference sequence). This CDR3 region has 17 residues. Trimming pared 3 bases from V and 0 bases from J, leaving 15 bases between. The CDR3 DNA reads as TGTGCCAGTAGTATCGGCAGGTACCCCAATAGCAATCAGCCCCAGCATTTT. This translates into CASSIGRYPNSNQPQHF.

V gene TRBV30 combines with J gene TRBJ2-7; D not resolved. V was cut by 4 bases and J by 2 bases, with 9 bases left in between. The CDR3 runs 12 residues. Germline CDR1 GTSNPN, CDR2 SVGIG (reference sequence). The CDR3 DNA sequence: TGTGCCTGGACCCCGTCGGCCTACGAGCAGTACTTC. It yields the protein CAWTPSAYEQYF.

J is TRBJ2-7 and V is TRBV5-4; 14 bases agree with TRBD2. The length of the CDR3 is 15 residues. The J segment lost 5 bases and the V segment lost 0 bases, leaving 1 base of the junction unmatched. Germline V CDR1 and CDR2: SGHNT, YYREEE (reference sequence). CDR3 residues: CASSLGLAGGNEQYF. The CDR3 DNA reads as TGTGCCAGCAGCTTGGGACTAGCGGGAGGGAACGAGCAGTACTTC.

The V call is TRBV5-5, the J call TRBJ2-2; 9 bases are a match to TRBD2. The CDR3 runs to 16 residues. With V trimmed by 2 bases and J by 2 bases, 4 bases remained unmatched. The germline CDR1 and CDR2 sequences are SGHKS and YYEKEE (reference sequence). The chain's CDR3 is CASSFAGGPNTGELFF. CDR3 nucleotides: TGTGCCAGCAGCTTTGCGGGAGGGCCAAACACCGGGGAGCTGTTTTTT.

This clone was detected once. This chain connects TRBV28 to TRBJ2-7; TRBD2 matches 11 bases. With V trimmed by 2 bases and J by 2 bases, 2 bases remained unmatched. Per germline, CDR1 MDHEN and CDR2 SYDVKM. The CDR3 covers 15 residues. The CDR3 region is CASSLLGLAAYEQYF. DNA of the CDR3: TGTGCCAGCAGTTTACTGGGACTAGCGGCCTACGAGCAGTACTTC.

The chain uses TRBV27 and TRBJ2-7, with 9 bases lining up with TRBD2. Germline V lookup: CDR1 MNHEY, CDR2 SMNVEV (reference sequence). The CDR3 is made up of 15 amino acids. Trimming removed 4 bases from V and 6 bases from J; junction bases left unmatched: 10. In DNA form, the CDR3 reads TGTGCCAGCAGTTCGAGAGCGGGAGGAATGGGCGAGCAGTACTTC. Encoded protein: CASSSRAGGMGEQYF.

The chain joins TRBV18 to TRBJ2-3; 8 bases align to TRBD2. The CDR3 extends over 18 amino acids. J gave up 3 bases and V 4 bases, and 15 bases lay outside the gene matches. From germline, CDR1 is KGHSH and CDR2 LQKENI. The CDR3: CASSRYLRTSGGTDTQYF. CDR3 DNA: TGTGCCAGCTCACGCTACCTCCGAACATCGGGGGGGACAGATACGCAGTATTTT.

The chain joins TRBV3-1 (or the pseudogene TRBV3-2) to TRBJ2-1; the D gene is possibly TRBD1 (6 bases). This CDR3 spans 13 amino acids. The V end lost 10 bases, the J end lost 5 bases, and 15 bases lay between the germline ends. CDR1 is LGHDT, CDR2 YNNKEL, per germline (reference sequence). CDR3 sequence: CATSSEGDNEQFF. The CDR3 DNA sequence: TGTGCCACCTCGTCAGAGGGGGACAATGAGCAGTTCTTC.

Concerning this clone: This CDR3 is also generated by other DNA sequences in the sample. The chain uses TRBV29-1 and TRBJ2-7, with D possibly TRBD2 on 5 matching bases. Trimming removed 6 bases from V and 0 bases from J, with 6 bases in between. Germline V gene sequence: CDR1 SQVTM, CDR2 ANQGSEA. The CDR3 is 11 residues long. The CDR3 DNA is TGCAGCGTGGGGAGCTCCTACGAGCAGTACTTC. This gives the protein CSVGSSYEQYF.

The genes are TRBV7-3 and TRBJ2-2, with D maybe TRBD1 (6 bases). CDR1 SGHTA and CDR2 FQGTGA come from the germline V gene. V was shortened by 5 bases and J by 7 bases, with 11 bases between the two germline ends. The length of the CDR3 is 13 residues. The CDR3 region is CASSQQGIGELFF. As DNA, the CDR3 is TGTGCCAGCAGCCAACAGGGAATCGGGGAGCTGTTTTTT.

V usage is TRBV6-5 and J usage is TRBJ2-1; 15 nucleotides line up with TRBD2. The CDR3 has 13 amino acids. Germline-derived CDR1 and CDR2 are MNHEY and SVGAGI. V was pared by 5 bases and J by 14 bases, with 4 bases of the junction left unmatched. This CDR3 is CASSTGLAGGEFF. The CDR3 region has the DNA TGTGCCAGCAGTACGGGACTAGCGGGAGGAGAGTTCTTC.

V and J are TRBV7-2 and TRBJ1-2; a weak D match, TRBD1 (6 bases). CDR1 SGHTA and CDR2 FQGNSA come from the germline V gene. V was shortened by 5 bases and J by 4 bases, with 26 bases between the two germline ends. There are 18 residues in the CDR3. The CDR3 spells CASSADPPGQALGYGYTF. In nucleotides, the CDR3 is TGTGCCAGCAGCGCAGATCCCCCGGGACAAGCGCTGGGCTATGGCTACACCTTC. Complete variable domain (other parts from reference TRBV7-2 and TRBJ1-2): GAGVSQSPSNKVTEKGKDVELRCDPISGHTALYWYRQSLGQGLEFLIYFQGNSAPDKSGLPSDRFSAERTGGSVSTLTIQRTQQEDSAVYLCASSADPPGQALGYGYTFGSGTRLTVV.

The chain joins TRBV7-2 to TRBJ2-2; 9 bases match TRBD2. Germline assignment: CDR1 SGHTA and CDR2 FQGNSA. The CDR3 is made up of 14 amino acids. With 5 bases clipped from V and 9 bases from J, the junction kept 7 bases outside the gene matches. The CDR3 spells CASSPRGGHRELFF. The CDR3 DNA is TGTGCCAGCAGCCCGCGGGGGGGACACCGGGAGCTGTTTTTT.

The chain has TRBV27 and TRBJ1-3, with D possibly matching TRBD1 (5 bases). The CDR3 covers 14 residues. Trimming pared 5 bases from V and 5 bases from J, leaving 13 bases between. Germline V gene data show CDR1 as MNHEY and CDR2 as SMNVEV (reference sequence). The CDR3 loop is CASSPDSQRNTIYF. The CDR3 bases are TGTGCCAGCAGTCCCGACAGTCAGAGAAACACCATATATTTT.

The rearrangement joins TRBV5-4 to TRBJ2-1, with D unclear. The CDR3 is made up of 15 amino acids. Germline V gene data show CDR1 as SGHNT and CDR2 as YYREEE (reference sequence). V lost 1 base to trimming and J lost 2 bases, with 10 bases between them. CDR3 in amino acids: CASSLSVQTYNEQFF. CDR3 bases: TGTGCCAGCAGCTTGTCGGTTCAAACCTACAATGAGCAGTTCTTC.

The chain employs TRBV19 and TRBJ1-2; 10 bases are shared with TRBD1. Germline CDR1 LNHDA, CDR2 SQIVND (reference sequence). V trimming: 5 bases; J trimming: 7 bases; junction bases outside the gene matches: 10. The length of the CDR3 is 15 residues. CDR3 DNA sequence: TGTGCCAGTAGTCCTCCTGGGACAGGGGCCACTGGCTACACCTTC. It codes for CASSPPGTGATGYTF.

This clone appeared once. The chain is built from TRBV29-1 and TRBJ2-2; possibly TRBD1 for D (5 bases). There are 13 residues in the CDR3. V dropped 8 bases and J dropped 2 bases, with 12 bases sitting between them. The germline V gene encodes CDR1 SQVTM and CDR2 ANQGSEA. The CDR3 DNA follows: TGCAGCTTCCGACAGCGTAACACCGGGGAGCTGTTTTTT. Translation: CSFRQRNTGELFF.

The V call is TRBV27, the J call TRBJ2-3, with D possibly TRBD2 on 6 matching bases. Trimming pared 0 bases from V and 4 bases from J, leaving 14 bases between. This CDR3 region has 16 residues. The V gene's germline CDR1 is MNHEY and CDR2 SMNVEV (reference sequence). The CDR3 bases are TGTGCCAGCAGTTTATCGGGGGAGGAGAGGGCAGATACGCAGTATTTT. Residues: CASSLSGEERADTQYF.